The 11 T cell receptor beta chains presented below share a single source sample, sequenced in a study of blood T cell repertoires in COVID-19. Here immunoSEQ multiplex PCR was the method, and the copy in TCRdb shows in-frame clones only, minus some. The table shows a few hundred thousand clones, with about 89% occurring only once. Sequencing was carried out using peripheral blood. These TCRs come from a man aged 35 to 55 with acute or convalescent COVID-19.

This clone was detected only a few times. This rearrangement joins TRBV6-5 to TRBJ2-3, with a tentative D call TRBD1 (6 bases). The V end was cut by 6 bases, the J end by 9 bases, with 7 bases between. The CDR3 has 10 amino acids. Germline-derived CDR1 and CDR2 are MNHEY and SVGAGI. The CDR3 sequence: CASRDRTQYF. The CDR3 bases are TGTGCCAGCAGGGACAGAACGCAGTATTTT.

V usage is TRBV22-1 and J usage is TRBJ2-6; TRBD1, as called in the table, went unchecked against the DNA. TRBV22-1 is recorded as a pseudogene. This CDR3 contains 20 residues. The CDR3 loop reads CPGSSNRGTVRPSGANVLTF. The CDR3 nucleotides are TGTCCTGGGAGCTCGAACCGGGGGACAGTCCGGCCCTCTGGGGCCAACGTCCTGACTTTC.

The V and J genes are TRBV28 and TRBJ2-7, with a possible D match to TRBD2 (6 bases). CDR1 is MDHEN, CDR2 SYDVKM, per germline. There are 14 residues in the CDR3. V shed 3 bases and J shed 0 bases, with 9 bases lying between them. CDR3 coding DNA: TGTGCCAGCAGTTTCGCAGCGGGCTCCTACGAGCAGTACTTC. Protein product: CASSFAAGSYEQYF.

The CDR3 DNA reads TGTGCCACCAGCAGAGACAGGGGTGTTCCCTACGAGCAGTACTTC. It yields the protein CATSRDRGVPYEQYF. The chain employs TRBV15 and TRBJ2-7; perhaps TRBD1 as D (6 bases). V lost 0 bases and J lost 2, with 11 bases in between. In germline, CDR1 is LNHNV, CDR2 YYDKDF (reference sequence). This CDR3 is built from 15 residues.

This chain links TRBV27 with TRBJ1-4, with 7 bases that match TRBD1. Germline CDR1 is MNHEY and CDR2 is SMNVEV (reference sequence). CDR3 length: 13 residues. The V and J ends lost 6 bases and 8 bases, in that order; junction bases with no gene match: 6. The CDR3 loop reads CASRPGTDEKLFF. As DNA, the CDR3 is TGTGCCAGCAGACCCGGGACAGACGAAAAACTGTTTTTT. The variable domain in full, with the rest retrieved from reference TRBV27 and TRBJ1-4, is EAQVTQNPRYLITVTGKKLTVTCSQNMNHEYMSWYRQDPGLGLRQIYYSMNVEVTDKGDVPEGYKVSRKEKRNFPLILESPSPNQTSLYFCASRPGTDEKLFFGSGTQLSVL.

This clone was seen a handful of times. The rearrangement links TRBV11-2 to TRBJ1-1; D unclear. There are 13 residues in the CDR3. Trimming pared 3 bases from V and 3 bases from J, leaving 8 bases between. Germline loops: CDR1 SGHAT, CDR2 FQNNGV. CDR3 nucleotides: TGTGCCAGCAGCTTCAGTAAGTACACTGAAGCTTTCTTT. Translating it yields CASSFSKYTEAFF.

This clone was detected only once. The chain employs TRBV5-5 and TRBJ1-4; a possible D gene is TRBD1 (5 bases). The germline V and J ends were trimmed by 1 base and 6 bases, with 10 bases remaining between them. The CDR3 covers 14 residues. Germline lookup yields CDR1 SGHKS and CDR2 YYEKEE (reference sequence). CDR3 loop: CASSLYDSYEKLFF. CDR3 nucleotides: TGTGCCAGCAGCTTGTACGACAGTTATGAAAAACTGTTTTTT.

J is TRBJ2-1 and V is TRBV5-4; no firm D call. V dropped 2 bases and J dropped 0 bases, with 9 bases sitting between them. The CDR3 has 15 residues. The germline CDR1 and CDR2 sequences are SGHNT and YYREEE (reference sequence). CDR3 amino acids: CASSLDRSSYNEQFF. CDR3 coding DNA: TGTGCCAGCAGCTTAGACCGGAGCTCCTACAATGAGCAGTTCTTC. The variable domain in full, with the rest retrieved from reference TRBV5-4 and TRBJ2-1, is ETGVTQSPTHLIKTRGQQVTLRCSSQSGHNTVSWYQQALGQGPQFIFQYYREEENGRGNFPPRFSGLQFPNYSSELNVNALELDDSALYLCASSLDRSSYNEQFFGPGTRLTVL.

The chain recombines TRBV15 with TRBJ1-2, with TRBD1 as a possible D gene (5 bases). The CDR3 has 14 residues. Germline CDR1 reads LNHNV; CDR2 reads YYDKDF (reference sequence). V gave up 3 bases and J gave up 3 bases, with 11 bases separating them. The CDR3 is CATSSLTRDYGYTF. CDR3 DNA: TGTGCCACCAGCAGCCTGACCAGGGACTATGGCTACACCTTC.

The J gene is TRBJ1-3, the V gene TRBV19; D may be TRBD1 (5 bases). The CDR3 is 15 amino acids. Trimming took 7 bases from V and 2 from J, leaving 15 bases between them. CDR1 and CDR2 from the germline V gene are LNHDA and SQIVND (reference sequence). DNA for the CDR3: TGTGCCAGTACCACAGGATCTCAGCCTGGAAACACCATATATTTT. Protein: CASTTGSQPGNTIYF. Supplemented by reference TRBV19 and TRBJ1-3, the full variable domain reads DGGITQSPKYLFRKEGQNVTLSCEQNLNHDAMYWYRQDPGQGLRLIYYSQIVNDFQKGDIAEGYSVSREKKESFPLTVTSAQKNPTAFYLCASTTGSQPGNTIYFGEGSWLTVV.

In this sample, this clone turned up a few times. This CDR3 reads CAISESPTRGSTDTQYF. CDR3 nucleotides: TGTGCCATCAGTGAGTCTCCCACACGGGGGAGCACAGATACGCAGTATTTT. J is TRBJ2-3 and V is TRBV10-3, with D possibly matching TRBD2 (6 bases). CDR3 length equals 17 residues. Germline CDR1 and CDR2: ENHRY and SYGVKD. The V gene lost 0 bases and the J gene lost 0 bases, with 13 bases spanning the gap.